Following are 32 T cell receptor beta chains from one sample sequenced in a study of CD8 T cells in Susac syndrome. Reverse transcription of about 0.45 to 1 ug RNA was carried out with random hexamers. TCRdb re-called the immunoSEQ multiplex PCR reads through MiXCR, storing one row per CDR3 protein. The data show 70,000 to 100,000 distinct CDR3 sequences, 85% to 95% seen once. Source material: CD8+ T cells from PBMCs. The source is a human donor in good health.

The chain recombines TRBV9 with TRBJ2-7; TRBD1 agrees at 10 bases. V lost 3 bases to trimming and J lost 0 bases; unmatched junction nucleotides: 3. Germline V lookup: CDR1 SGDLS, CDR2 YYNGEE. The CDR3 consists of 15 residues. CDR3 sequence: CASSEGQGSSYEQYF. CDR3 nucleotide sequence: TGTGCCAGCAGCGAGGGACAGGGGAGCTCCTACGAGCAGTACTTC.

This chain connects TRBV6-6 to TRBJ2-3; 7 bases are a match to TRBD2. The CDR3 covers 16 residues. J gave up 5 bases and V 3 bases, and 11 bases lay outside the gene matches. Germline V CDR1 and CDR2: MNHNY, SVGAGI (reference sequence). CDR3 bases: TGTGCCAGCAGTTATCGGCGGGGGTACCCCGGAGATACGCAGTATTTT. This translates into CASSYRRGYPGDTQYF.

The genes are TRBV5-1 and TRBJ2-5; 7 bases map to TRBD1. The germline CDR1 and CDR2 sequences are SGHRS and YFSETQ. CDR3 size: 14 residues. V lost 3 bases and J lost 5; bases outside the gene matches: 7. The CDR3 sequence is CASSSTGDRETQYF. The CDR3 region has the DNA TGCGCCAGCAGCTCCACAGGGGATCGGGAGACCCAGTACTTC.

The V call is TRBV29-1, the J call TRBJ1-1; tentative D call: TRBD1 (5 bases). V lost 3 bases to trimming and J lost 3 bases, with 5 bases between them. The germline CDR1 and CDR2 sequences are SQVTM and ANQGSEA. This CDR3 has 11 amino acids. CDR3 in amino acids: CSVDRDTEAFF. DNA of the CDR3: TGCAGCGTTGACAGGGACACTGAAGCTTTCTTT. The whole variable domain, remainder taken from reference TRBV29-1 and TRBJ1-1, is SAVISQKPSRDICQRGTSLTIQCQVDSQVTMMFWYRQQPGQSLTLIATANQGSEATYESGFVIDKFPISRPNLTFSTLTVSNMSPEDSSIYLCSVDRDTEAFFGQGTRLTVV.

J is TRBJ1-5 and V is TRBV12-3 or TRBV12-4, with 8 bases identical to TRBD1. Trimming cost V 3 bases and J 7 bases; bases outside gene matches: 5. This CDR3 has 14 amino acids. The CDR3 here is CASSFGQGRQPQHF. CDR3 nucleotide sequence: TGTGCCAGCAGTTTCGGACAGGGCCGCCAGCCCCAGCATTTT.

The V and J genes are TRBV27 and TRBJ2-1; TRBD1 is a possible D gene (6 bases). Germline lookup yields CDR1 MNHEY and CDR2 SMNVEV (reference sequence). Trimming removed 3 bases at V and 2 bases at J, with 17 bases between. CDR3 length: 17 amino acids. The CDR3 is CASSFHLQGPPYNEQFF. The CDR3 bases are TGTGCCAGCAGTTTCCACCTACAGGGACCTCCCTACAATGAGCAGTTCTTC.

V is TRBV19 and J is TRBJ2-7; unclear D gene. This CDR3 comprises 15 residues. The germline V gene encodes CDR1 LNHDA and CDR2 SQIVND (reference sequence). Trimming took 3 bases from V and 5 from J, leaving 17 bases between them. The CDR3 spells CASSIWHQTIDEQYF. Here the CDR3 DNA reads TGTGCCAGTAGTATCTGGCACCAAACCATAGACGAGCAGTACTTC.

CDR3 sequence reads: CSARTGANEKLFF. In DNA, the CDR3 is TGCAGCGCCCGGACAGGAGCTAATGAAAAACTGTTTTTT. The chain links TRBV29-1 to TRBJ1-4; 7 bases fit TRBD1. The CDR3 runs 13 residues. The ends lost 7 bases at V and 3 bases at J; junction bases unmatched: 5. CDR1 and CDR2 from the germline V gene are SQVTM and ANQGSEA. The entire variable domain, with the rest obtained from reference TRBV29-1 and TRBJ1-4, is as follows: SAVISQKPSRDICQRGTSLTIQCQVDSQVTMMFWYRQQPGQSLTLIATANQGSEATYESGFVIDKFPISRPNLTFSTLTVSNMSPEDSSIYLCSARTGANEKLFFGSGTQLSVL.

The chain carries TRBV30 and TRBJ1-1; D is unclear. The V end was cut by 2 bases, the J end by 1 base, with 11 bases between. There are 14 residues in the CDR3. Germline loops: CDR1 GTSNPN, CDR2 SVGIG (reference sequence). CDR3 DNA: TGTGCCTGGAGTCTAAAGTGGAGGAACACTGAAGCTTTCTTT. The encoded protein is CAWSLKWRNTEAFF. The full variable domain, completed using reference TRBV30 and TRBJ1-1, is SQTIHQWPATLVQPVGSPLSLECTVEGTSNPNLYWYRQAAGRGLQLLFYSVGIGQISSEVPQNLSASRPQDRQFILSSKKLLLSDSGFYLCAWSLKWRNTEAFFGQGTRLTVV.

V usage is TRBV29-1 and J usage is TRBJ1-1; D is uncertain. Germline CDR1 and CDR2: SQVTM and ANQGSEA. Trimming shortened V by 5 bases and J by 1 base, and 8 bases separated the two germline ends. The CDR3 loop spans 12 amino acids. The CDR3 DNA reads TGCAGCGTTCCCCCGGGGAACACTGAAGCTTTCTTT. Protein product: CSVPPGNTEAFF.

This sequence joins TRBV13 and TRBJ2-1; TRBD2 is a possible D gene (6 bases). V lost 5 bases, J lost 4 bases, and 12 bases lay in between. CDR1 is PRHDT and CDR2 is FYEKMQ in the germline V gene (reference sequence). The CDR3 is made up of 14 amino acids. CDR3 sequence (DNA): TGTGCCAGCAGCCAGGTAGCGGCTTACAATGAGCAGTTCTTC. Its translation is CASSQVAAYNEQFF.

The chain employs TRBV10-3 and TRBJ2-7, with D unclear. Germline CDR1 ENHRY, CDR2 SYGVKD. The V gene lost 3 bases and the J gene lost 2 bases, with 8 bases spanning the gap. The CDR3 consists of 13 residues. The CDR3 spells CAISDPPAYEQYF. For the CDR3, the DNA is TGTGCCATCAGTGATCCTCCCGCCTACGAGCAGTACTTC.

The V gene is TRBV3-1, the J gene TRBJ1-5; D is uncertain. The V gene's germline CDR1 is LGHDT and CDR2 YNNKEL (reference sequence). V lost 1 base and J lost 6, with 7 bases in between. There are 13 residues in the CDR3. The chain's CDR3 is CASSQAGFQPQHF. CDR3 in DNA: TGTGCCAGCAGCCAAGCTGGGTTTCAGCCCCAGCATTTT.

The gene calls are TRBV7-8 and TRBJ1-2; D is possibly TRBD1 (5 bases). Germline CDR1 and CDR2: SGHVS and FQNEAQ. V shed 5 bases and J shed 6 bases, with 13 bases lying between them. The CDR3 is made up of 13 amino acids. The CDR3 loop is CASSQETEHGYTF. The CDR3 nucleotides are TGTGCCAGCAGCCAGGAGACAGAACATGGCTACACCTTC.

The chain has TRBV1 and TRBJ2-4; the table's TRBD1 call for D was not verified on the DNA. TRBV1 is recorded as a pseudogene. The CDR3 is 17 amino acids. CDR3 residues: CTSSQVIGGAAKNIQYF. CDR3 sequence (DNA): TGCACCAGCAGCCAAGTTATAGGGGGGGCCGCCAAAAACATTCAGTACTTC.

As DNA, the CDR3 is TGTGCCAGCAGCCCTACAGGGAGCCCTGAAGCTTTCTTT. Translating it yields CASSPTGSPEAFF. The rearrangement joins TRBV12-3 or TRBV12-4 to TRBJ1-1, with TRBD1 as a possible D gene (6 bases). CDR3 size: 13 residues. The germline V and J ends were trimmed by 6 bases and 6 bases, with 14 bases remaining between them.

The rearrangement uses TRBV6-6 and TRBJ2-1, with 7 bases fitting TRBD2. V dropped 0 bases and J dropped 7; count of bases not matched to a gene: 6. CDR1 and CDR2 from the germline V gene are MNHNY and SVGAGI (reference sequence). CDR3 length: 15 amino acids. CDR3 region: CASSYSPGGWNEQFF. The CDR3 DNA sequence: TGTGCCAGCAGTTACTCCCCCGGGGGGTGGAATGAGCAGTTCTTC.

The chain employs TRBV14 and TRBJ1-2, with D unresolved. The CDR3 has 12 amino acids. V lost 3 bases and J 0 bases, leaving 2 bases between the germline ends. The germline V gene encodes CDR1 SGHDN and CDR2 FVKESK. The chain's CDR3 is CASSQTNYGYTF. In nucleotides, the CDR3 is TGTGCCAGCAGCCAGACTAACTATGGCTACACCTTC.

The chain recombines TRBV6-5 with TRBJ2-1; no reliable D call. The V end lost 0 bases, the J end lost 8 bases, and 5 bases lay between the germline ends. The germline V gene has CDR1 MNHEY and CDR2 SVGAGI. The CDR3 is made up of 12 amino acids. The CDR3 reads CASSYSGHEQFF. DNA for the CDR3: TGTGCCAGCAGTTACTCCGGACATGAGCAGTTCTTC.

This clonotype was observed once. This chain joins TRBV5-6 and TRBJ2-7, with TRBD2 as a possible D gene (6 bases). V dropped 6 bases and J dropped 5 bases, with 12 bases sitting between them. The CDR3 consists of 12 residues. CDR1 and CDR2 from the germline V gene are SGHDT and YYEEEE. The CDR3 is CASTSGGDEQYF. The CDR3, as DNA: TGTGCCAGCACCTCCGGAGGGGACGAGCAGTACTTC.

This rearrangement joins TRBV16 to TRBJ1-1; D is uncertain. The germline CDR1 and CDR2 sequences are KGHSY and FQNENV. The CDR3 spans 12 residues. V lost 0 bases and J 8 bases, leaving 7 bases between the germline ends. CDR3 in amino acids: CASSQSYPEAFF. In DNA form, the CDR3 reads TGTGCCAGCAGCCAATCTTACCCCGAAGCTTTCTTT.

In this sample, this clonotype turned up once. The rearrangement uses TRBV9 and TRBJ2-3; 7 bases are a match to TRBD2. V dropped 4 bases and J dropped 2; count of bases not matched to a gene: 19. Germline loops: CDR1 SGDLS, CDR2 YYNGEE. CDR3 length equals 19 residues. CDR3 sequence reads: CASSPAVAGPEEATDTQYF. The CDR3 coding sequence is TGTGCCAGCAGCCCAGCGGTAGCGGGCCCCGAAGAGGCCACAGATACGCAGTATTTT.

The chain is built from TRBV6-1 and TRBJ2-5; a weak D match, TRBD1 (5 bases). CDR1 is MNHNS, CDR2 SASEGT, per germline. The V and J ends lost 8 bases and 1 base respectively, with 11 bases between them. This CDR3 region has 13 residues. The CDR3 nucleotides are TGTGCCAGCTCCCGACAGCCCCAAGAGACCCAGTACTTC. Amino acid sequence: CASSRQPQETQYF.

The gene calls are TRBV6-5 and TRBJ1-1, with D unresolved. CDR1 MNHEY and CDR2 SVGAGI come from the germline V gene. This CDR3 is built from 14 residues. V was trimmed by 4 bases and J by 2 bases, leaving 11 bases between them. Here the CDR3 DNA reads TGTGCCAGCAGTTCTGCGGGGAGAAACACTGAAGCTTTCTTT. It is translated as CASSSAGRNTEAFF.

The chain recombines TRBV11-2 with TRBJ2-7; D remains ambiguous. Germline V gives CDR1 SGHAT, CDR2 FQNNGV. The V end was cut by 7 bases, the J end by 3 bases, with 22 bases between. The CDR3 is 16 residues long. CDR3 bases: TGTGCCAGCATGACTTTTAGTGGCCTCGCTAACTACGAGCAGTACTTC. This codes for CASMTFSGLANYEQYF.

The chain joins TRBV3-1 to TRBJ1-3, with unresolved D. The CDR3 length is 16 residues. V lost 0 bases and J 4 bases, leaving 13 bases between the germline ends. Germline CDR1 and CDR2: LGHDT and YNNKEL (reference sequence). This CDR3 is CASSQEMGVSGNTIYF. The CDR3 DNA reads as TGTGCCAGCAGCCAAGAGATGGGAGTCTCCGGAAACACCATATATTTT.

CDR3 nucleotides: TGTGCCAGTAGCTCCGTAGAGGGACTAGCGTACGAGCAGTACTTC. Protein sequence: CASSSVEGLAYEQYF. V gene TRBV19 combines with J gene TRBJ2-7; TRBD2 agrees at 10 bases. V shed 6 bases and J 4 bases; nucleotides not matched to a gene: 9. This CDR3 region has 15 residues. The germline gives CDR1 LNHDA, CDR2 SQIVND (reference sequence).

The CDR3 DNA reads as TGTGCCAGCAGCTGGGGTGCGGGGCCCTTAGCAGATACGCAGTATTTT. Translated: CASSWGAGPLADTQYF. The J gene is TRBJ2-3, the V gene TRBV5-6; possibly TRBD2 for D (6 bases). The CDR3 is 16 residues long. Germline V gene lookup returns CDR1 SGHDT and CDR2 YYEEEE. Trimming shortened V by 3 bases and J by 4 bases, and 18 bases separated the two germline ends.

The chain employs TRBV7-7 and TRBJ2-7; TRBD1 matches 10 bases. V trimming: 5 bases; J trimming: 5 bases; junction bases outside the gene matches: 9. Germline loops: CDR1 SSHAT, CDR2 FNYEAQ (reference sequence). This CDR3 spans 15 amino acids. The CDR3 bases are TGTGCCAGCAGCCCAGGGACAGGGGTTAACGACGAGCAGTACTTC. Its protein product is CASSPGTGVNDEQYF. Full variable domain (remainder filled in from reference TRBV7-7 and TRBJ2-7): GAGVSQSPRYKVTKRGQDVTLRCDPISSHATLYWYQQALGQGPEFLTYFNYEAQPDKSGLPSDRFSAERPEGSISTLTIQRTEQRDSAMYRCASSPGTGVNDEQYFGPGTRLTVT.

The genes are TRBV7-3 and TRBJ2-3, with a possible D match to TRBD2 (7 bases). Germline assignment: CDR1 SGHTA and CDR2 FQGTGA. CDR3 length: 15 residues. Trimming shortened V by 4 bases and J by 2 bases, and 13 bases separated the two germline ends. The CDR3 region is CASSSWGGPTDTQYF. CDR3 DNA sequence: TGTGCCAGCAGCTCGTGGGGGGGGCCCACAGATACGCAGTATTTT.

The chain links TRBV19 to TRBJ2-5, with 7 nucleotides matching TRBD2. The V gene end was trimmed by 10 bases and the J gene end by 5 bases; junction bases not matched to a gene: 13. The CDR3 is made up of 14 amino acids. In germline, CDR1 is LNHDA, CDR2 SQIVND (reference sequence). The CDR3 sequence: CATSAGGWKETQYF. CDR3 coding DNA: TGTGCCACTTCCGCCGGGGGGTGGAAGGAGACCCAGTACTTC.

The chain joins TRBV5-4 to TRBJ2-5, with 9 bases lining up with TRBD1. The CDR3 runs to 17 residues. The V gene end was trimmed by 3 bases and the J gene end by 4 bases; junction bases not matched to a gene: 13. Germline CDR1 is SGHNT and CDR2 is YYREEE (reference sequence). The CDR3 nucleotides are TGTGCCAGCAGCTACCCGGAGACGGGGACAGGGAGAGAGACCCAGTACTTC. Its translation: CASSYPETGTGRETQYF.